A selection of T cell receptor beta chains follows, all from one sample in a study of control samples from healthy donors and cancer patients. Measured with immunoSEQ multiplex PCR; TCRdb has only the in-frame clones, and not every one. The sample records roughly 150,000 clones, about 94% being singletons. Material: blood. These TCRs come from a man aged 45 to 65 in good health. CDR3s leave out the opening cysteine and the closing phenylalanine or tryptophan.

v_call	cdr3_aa
TRBV6-5	ASRAGTAYEQY
TRBV5-1	ASSLGDRASYEQY
TRBV6-1	ASSEAEGSGNTIY
TRBV29-1	SYSQGAGQF
TRBV5-6	ASSFRQKQF
TRBV19	ASTTLRTSGGYTDTQY
TRBV5-6	ASRAGRAGSYEQY
TRBV5-1	ASSLSGTGGQETQY
TRBV28	ASSLGTAGQPQH
TRBV7-9	ASSLGTPKASEQY
TRBV9	ASSVSQYGTEAF
TRBV27	ASRPGQGFVAQH
TRBV5-4	ASSPTRLVRTGELF
TRBV6-5	ASAGMSNEQF
TRBV29-1	SVRTGATEAF
TRBV3-1/TRBV3-2	ASSQGPEHTEAF
TRBV18	ASSPPNIYEQY
TRBV7-9	ASSPDHEQY